The rows below give T cell receptor beta chains drawn from one sample of a study of identifying expanded T cells in peripheral blood. Profiling relied on immunoSEQ multiplex PCR, and the TCRdb table lists in-frame clones only, not all of them. The repertoire holds approximately 58,000 clones, with roughly 90% as singletons. The sample comprised blood. The receptors here all came from a person aged 18 to 70 in good health. CDR3s include the opening cysteine and the closing phenylalanine or tryptophan. Each record gives: clone size, D gene, V gene, J gene, CDR3 DNA, CDR3 protein. The D gene is left open where the match is weak. Clone sizes are given selectively: once, few, many, or a class where the clone is expanded.

size: NA; D: NA; V: TRBV27; J: TRBJ2-7; DNA: TGTGCCACCAGCCCCGGGCCAGGTAATAGGGGGGGGCGAAGCTCCTACGAGCAGTACTTC; CDR3: CATSPGPGNRGGRSSYEQYF
size: NA; D: NA; V: TRBV18; J: TRBJ1-1; DNA: TGTGCCAGCTCGCCCCGCCAGCAGAACACTGAAGCTTTCTTT; CDR3: CASSPRQQNTEAFF
size: NA; D: TRBD1; V: TRBV28; J: TRBJ1-2; DNA: TGTGCCAGCCGGTCTGGGACAGTAATCGCTAACTATGGCTACACCTTC; CDR3: CASRSGTVIANYGYTF
size: NA; D: NA; V: TRBV20-1; J: TRBJ2-7; DNA: TGCAGTGCTAGACTGAGTCGGGAGCAGTACTTC; CDR3: CSARLSREQYF
size: NA; D: NA; V: TRBV27; J: TRBJ1-1; DNA: TGTGCCAGCAGTTTATTTAGCGTTCAGGAAGCTTTCTTT; CDR3: CASSLFSVQEAFF
size: NA; D: TRBD1; V: TRBV4-3; J: TRBJ2-2; DNA: TGCGCCAGCAGCCCAACTACCCCCGGGACAGCGAACACCGGGGAGCTGTTTTTT; CDR3: CASSPTTPGTANTGELFF
size: once; D: NA; V: TRBV27; J: TRBJ1-2; DNA: TGTGCCAGCAGTTTCGCCGGGTTTAGCGGCTACACCTTC; CDR3: CASSFAGFSGYTF
size: NA; D: TRBD2; V: TRBV28; J: TRBJ2-3; DNA: TGTGCCAGCAGGGCTAGCGGGCCGATAGATACGCAGTATTTT; CDR3: CASRASGPIDTQYF
size: once; D: NA; V: TRBV4-1; J: TRBJ1-3; DNA: TGCGCCAGCAGCCAAGCAGGCTCTGGAAACACCATATATTTT; CDR3: CASSQAGSGNTIYF
size: NA; D: NA; V: TRBV7-2; J: TRBJ1-2; DNA: TGTGCCAGCAGCTTAGCCGGGGAGGTATCCTCTCGGGGTGGCTACACCTTC; CDR3: CASSLAGEVSSRGGYTF
size: NA; D: TRBD1; V: TRBV4-3; J: TRBJ2-2; DNA: TGCGCCAGCAGCCCGGGACAGGAGAACACCGGGGAGCTGTTTTTT; CDR3: CASSPGQENTGELFF
size: NA; D: TRBD1; V: TRBV19; J: TRBJ1-1; DNA: TGTGCCAGTAGTATCAGGGGGGCCGGGGCAGCTTTCTTT; CDR3: CASSIRGAGAAFF
size: NA; D: NA; V: TRBV18; J: TRBJ1-4; DNA: TGTGCCAGCTCACCAACACAGAATGAAAAACTGTTTTTT; CDR3: CASSPTQNEKLFF
size: NA; D: NA; V: TRBV4-3; J: TRBJ1-3; DNA: TGCGCCAGCAGCCAAACTACAGCGAGCTCTGGAAACACCATATATTTT; CDR3: CASSQTTASSGNTIYF
size: NA; D: TRBD1; V: TRBV19; J: TRBJ2-1; DNA: TGTGCCAGTAGTATAACAGGGGGCAATGAGCAGTTCTTC; CDR3: CASSITGGNEQFF
size: NA; D: NA; V: TRBV4-3; J: TRBJ2-1; DNA: TGCGCCAGCAGCCAAGAGTTTGGATATTACAATGAGCAGTTCTTC; CDR3: CASSQEFGYYNEQFF
size: NA; D: NA; V: TRBV7-9; J: TRBJ2-7; DNA: TGTGCCAGCAGCTTAATTGCCTACGAGCAGTACTTC; CDR3: CASSLIAYEQYF
size: NA; D: TRBD2; V: TRBV4-3; J: TRBJ2-3; DNA: TGCGCCAGCAGCCAAGGGACTAGCGGGACGCAGTATTTT; CDR3: CASSQGTSGTQYF
size: NA; D: NA; V: TRBV7-2; J: TRBJ2-3; DNA: TGTGCCAGCAGCTTTGGAGCGGCGACAGATACGCAGTATTTT; CDR3: CASSFGAATDTQYF
size: NA; D: NA; V: TRBV19; J: TRBJ2-7; DNA: TGTGCCAGTAGTCCGTCCGTGCGAACCTACGAGCAGTACTTC; CDR3: CASSPSVRTYEQYF
size: NA; D: NA; V: TRBV9; J: TRBJ2-7; DNA: TGTGCCAGCAGCGTGTCAGGGGCGTCCTACGAGCAGTACTTC; CDR3: CASSVSGASYEQYF
size: NA; D: NA; V: TRBV5-8; J: TRBJ2-5; DNA: TGTGCCAGCAGCCGGGAGACAGGGACAGAGACCCAGTACTTC; CDR3: CASSRETGTETQYF
size: few; D: TRBD1; V: TRBV7-9; J: TRBJ1-1; DNA: TGTGCCAGCAGCTCGGACGGGACAGCCGGAAAAGCTTTCTTT; CDR3: CASSSDGTAGKAFF
size: NA; D: NA; V: TRBV18; J: TRBJ2-5; DNA: TGTGCCAGCTCACCCCAGCCGGGACATGATAAGACCCAGTACTTC; CDR3: CASSPQPGHDKTQYF
size: NA; D: NA; V: TRBV9; J: TRBJ1-6; DNA: TGTGCCAGCAGCTACAACAGTAATTCACCCCTCCACTTT; CDR3: CASSYNSNSPLHF
size: NA; D: NA; V: TRBV9; J: TRBJ1-4; DNA: TGTGCCAGCAGCCCACGGGAGTCCCTCGGAAAACTGTTTTTT; CDR3: CASSPRESLGKLFF
size: NA; D: NA; V: TRBV28; J: TRBJ2-7; DNA: TGTGCCAGCGGCTTGGGCGAGCAGTACTTC; CDR3: CASGLGEQYF
size: NA; D: TRBD2; V: TRBV6-4; J: TRBJ2-2; DNA: TGTGCCAGCAGTGCACTGGCTAGCGGGAACACCGGGGAGCTGTTTTTT; CDR3: CASSALASGNTGELFF
size: NA; D: NA; V: TRBV6-5; J: TRBJ1-1; DNA: TGTGCCAGCAGTTCGGGACGGGTTACTAACACTGAAGCTTTCTTT; CDR3: CASSSGRVTNTEAFF
size: NA; D: TRBD1; V: TRBV9; J: TRBJ2-3; DNA: TGTGCCAGCAGCCCTACAGGGGGAGAAGTCGGCACAGATACGCAGTATTTT; CDR3: CASSPTGGEVGTDTQYF
size: NA; D: TRBD2; V: TRBV2; J: TRBJ2-7; DNA: TGTGCCAGCAAGGGAGGAAGCGGGGGGATCCACGAGCAGTACTTC; CDR3: CASKGGSGGIHEQYF
size: NA; D: NA; V: TRBV5-3; J: TRBJ2-5; DNA: TGTGCCAGAAGCTGTCGAGGTGGGGGAGAGACCCAGTACTTC; CDR3: CARSCRGGGETQYF
size: NA; D: TRBD2; V: TRBV7-9; J: TRBJ2-2; DNA: TGTGCCAGCAGCCCGTTTAGCGGGTTGAACACCGGGGAGCTGTTTTTT; CDR3: CASSPFSGLNTGELFF
size: NA; D: TRBD1; V: TRBV4-1; J: TRBJ1-4; DNA: TGCGCCAGCAGCCCACAGGGGGCTGATGAAAAACTGTTTTTT; CDR3: CASSPQGADEKLFF
size: NA; D: TRBD2; V: TRBV29-1; J: TRBJ2-5; DNA: TGCAGCGTGGACAGCGGGGGGTCGGAGACCCAGTACTTC; CDR3: CSVDSGGSETQYF
size: NA; D: NA; V: TRBV7-2; J: TRBJ2-7; DNA: TGTGCCAGCAGCTTATTAGCGGCCGCCTACGAGCAGTACTTC; CDR3: CASSLLAAAYEQYF
size: NA; D: NA; V: TRBV7-2; J: TRBJ2-1; DNA: TGTGCCAGCAGCTTGCCGGGGGAGATCTACAATGAGCAGTTCTTC; CDR3: CASSLPGEIYNEQFF
size: NA; D: NA; V: TRBV29-1; J: TRBJ2-3; DNA: TGCACCTCAAAAAAAGGGAACACAGATACGCAGTATTTT; CDR3: CTSKKGNTDTQYF